A selection of T cell receptor beta chains follows, all from one sample in a study of blood T cell repertoires in COVID-19. Here immunoSEQ multiplex PCR was the method, and the copy in TCRdb shows in-frame clones only, minus some. The sample has some 460,000 clones; roughly nine tenths are singletons. Specimen: PBMCs or T cells enriched from blood (not recorded which). The receptor set was obtained from a woman aged 18-29 years who had recovered from COVID-19. The CDR3 runs from the conserved cysteine through the conserved F or W. D genes are given only for firm matches. Clone size is stated in some rows and not others, as once, few, many or a class when expanded.

size: -
J: TRBJ2-2
D: TRBD1
V: TRBV4-1
CDR3: CASGSRQGISGELFF
DNA: TGCGCCAGCGGCTCACGACAGGGAATATCCGGGGAGCTGTTTTTT

size: -
J: TRBJ2-5
D: -
V: TRBV7-9
CDR3: CASSSLPVSETQYF
DNA: TGTGCCAGCAGCTCCCTCCCGGTTTCGGAGACCCAGTACTTC

size: -
J: TRBJ2-7
D: TRBD2
V: TRBV30
CDR3: CAWSGGIGYEQYF
DNA: TGTGCCTGGAGCGGGGGGATCGGCTACGAGCAGTACTTC

size: once
J: TRBJ1-3
D: -
V: TRBV28
CDR3: CASSFPPQSFSGNTIYF
DNA: TGTGCCAGCAGTTTCCCACCACAGAGCTTCTCTGGAAACACCATATATTTT

size: many
J: TRBJ2-3
D: TRBD2
V: TRBV5-4
CDR3: CASSYTGLVKGDTQYF
DNA: TGTGCCAGCAGCTACACGGGACTAGTAAAGGGAGATACGCAGTATTTT

size: -
J: TRBJ1-6
D: -
V: TRBV2
CDR3: CASSEEGGLNSPLHF
DNA: TGTGCCAGCAGTGAAGAGGGCGGGCTAAATTCACCCCTCCACTTT

size: -
J: TRBJ1-6
D: -
V: TRBV6-5
CDR3: CATASGRVPSPLHF
DNA: TGTGCCACGGCTTCAGGGAGGGTCCCATCACCCCTCCACTTT

size: -
J: TRBJ1-5
D: -
V: TRBV2
CDR3: CASAGSDQPQHF
DNA: TGTGCCAGCGCAGGGTCTGATCAGCCCCAGCATTTT

size: -
J: TRBJ2-3
D: TRBD2
V: TRBV4-2
CDR3: CASSQERLAGTDTQYF
DNA: TGTGCCAGCAGCCAAGAAAGGCTAGCGGGCACAGATACGCAGTATTTT

size: -
J: TRBJ2-7
D: TRBD2
V: TRBV11-2
CDR3: CASSPVGRKRGVDYEQYF
DNA: TGTGCCAGCAGCCCCGTAGGTCGAAAGCGGGGGGTGGACTACGAGCAGTACTTC

size: -
J: TRBJ2-1
D: TRBD2
V: TRBV5-1
CDR3: CASSLALSAGAYNEQFF
DNA: TGCGCCAGCAGCTTGGCCTTATCAGCGGGGGCTTACAATGAGCAGTTCTTC

size: few
J: TRBJ2-3
D: TRBD2
V: TRBV27
CDR3: CASSSTTSGARADTQYF
DNA: TGTGCCAGCAGTTCCACGACTAGCGGGGCACGGGCAGATACGCAGTATTTT

size: -
J: TRBJ1-6
D: -
V: TRBV21-1
CDR3: CASSTFSGGSNSPLHF
DNA: TGTGCCAGCAGCACCTTCTCAGGGGGTTCCAATTCACCCCTCCACTTT

size: -
J: TRBJ2-1
D: TRBD1
V: TRBV27
CDR3: CASSSPPFQGAFFNEQFF
DNA: TGTGCCAGCAGTTCCCCTCCCTTCCAGGGGGCGTTCTTCAATGAGCAGTTCTTC

size: -
J: TRBJ2-3
D: -
V: TRBV4-1
CDR3: CASSQELLGSSTDTQYF
DNA: TGCGCCAGCAGCCAAGAACTTCTCGGGTCTAGCACAGATACGCAGTATTTT

size: -
J: TRBJ1-5
D: TRBD1
V: TRBV19
CDR3: CASRMTGRDQPQHF
DNA: TGTGCCAGTAGGATGACAGGGCGGGATCAGCCCCAGCATTTT

size: -
J: TRBJ1-1
D: -
V: TRBV7-9
CDR3: CASSSGGGRPNTEAFF
DNA: TGTGCCAGCAGCAGCGGCGGAGGCAGACCAAACACTGAAGCTTTCTTT

size: -
J: TRBJ1-2
D: -
V: TRBV30
CDR3: CAWRPPGLADRNYGYTF
DNA: TGTGCCTGGAGGCCCCCCGGGCTAGCCGACCGTAACTATGGCTACACCTTC

size: -
J: TRBJ1-2
D: -
V: TRBV28
CDR3: CASSFSIGGAGGYTF
DNA: TGTGCCAGCAGTTTTTCAATCGGAGGAGCGGGTGGCTACACCTTC

size: -
J: TRBJ1-2
D: TRBD1
V: TRBV5-1
CDR3: CASSHLRGQGYTF
DNA: TGCGCCAGCAGCCACCTCAGGGGGCAAGGCTACACCTTC

size: -
J: TRBJ1-4
D: -
V: TRBV5-1
CDR3: CASSTAEEGRMFF
DNA: TGCGCCAGCAGCACCGCTGAGGAGGGTAGAATGTTTTTT

size: -
J: TRBJ1-1
D: -
V: TRBV25-1
CDR3: CASSEFGGLNTEAFF
DNA: TGTGCCAGCAGTGAATTCGGGGGGCTGAACACTGAAGCTTTCTTT

size: -
J: TRBJ2-5
D: TRBD2
V: TRBV30
CDR3: CAWSVGRSGGETQYF
DNA: TGTGCCTGGAGTGTTGGTCGGTCGGGGGGAGAGACCCAGTACTTC

size: -
J: TRBJ1-2
D: -
V: TRBV7-2
CDR3: CASSTQSEWRGGYTF
DNA: TGTGCCAGCAGTACTCAGTCCGAATGGAGGGGTGGCTACACCTTC

size: once
J: TRBJ1-2
D: -
V: TRBV6-5
CDR3: CASSYSIDVSYGYTF
DNA: TGTGCCAGCAGTTACTCTATTGATGTCAGCTATGGCTACACCTTC

size: few
J: TRBJ1-1
D: -
V: TRBV7-9
CDR3: CASSPLATLNTEAFF
DNA: TGTGCCAGCAGCCCCTTGGCCACCTTGAACACTGAAGCTTTCTTT

size: -
J: TRBJ1-1
D: TRBD1
V: TRBV25-1
CDR3: CASSEPDRRTEAFF
DNA: TGTGCCAGCAGTGAACCGGACAGGCGCACTGAAGCTTTCTTT

size: once
J: TRBJ1-5
D: TRBD1
V: TRBV10-1
CDR3: CASSLQGEGQPQHF
DNA: TGCGCCAGCAGTTTACAGGGGGAAGGACAGCCCCAGCATTTT

size: few
J: TRBJ2-1
D: TRBD1
V: TRBV28
CDR3: CASTLIGVDRVNEQFF
DNA: TGTGCCAGCACTCTAATAGGGGTCGACAGGGTGAATGAGCAGTTCTTC

size: -
J: TRBJ2-1
D: -
V: TRBV11-1
CDR3: CASTTRPGYLDEQFF
DNA: TGTGCCAGCACCACGAGGCCGGGGTACCTCGATGAGCAGTTCTTC

size: -
J: TRBJ1-6
D: -
V: TRBV30
CDR3: CAWRRGESPLHF
DNA: TGTGCCTGGAGGCGGGGGGAATCACCCCTCCACTTT

size: -
J: TRBJ1-1
D: -
V: TRBV3-1/TRBV3-2
CDR3: CASSQGGLNTEAFF
DNA: TGTGCCAGCAGCCAAGGCGGGCTGAACACTGAAGCTTTCTTT

size: once
J: TRBJ1-1
D: -
V: TRBV28
CDR3: CASSFRLRGTEAFF
DNA: TGTGCCAGCAGTTTTCGTTTGCGCGGCACTGAAGCTTTCTTT

size: -
J: TRBJ2-1
D: -
V: TRBV5-1
CDR3: CASSFGTGATFAEFF
DNA: -

size: -
J: TRBJ2-3
D: TRBD2
V: TRBV10-3
CDR3: CAIGGQLAGGTDTQYF
DNA: TGTGCCATCGGGGGCCAACTAGCGGGGGGTACAGATACGCAGTATTTT

size: once
J: TRBJ1-4
D: -
V: TRBV7-2
CDR3: CASSFLTTNEKLFF
DNA: TGTGCCAGCAGCTTTCTTACAACTAATGAAAAACTGTTTTTT

size: -
J: TRBJ1-2
D: -
V: TRBV10-3
CDR3: CAISESSTEPNYGYTF
DNA: TGTGCCATCAGTGAGTCAAGTACGGAGCCTAACTATGGCTACACCTTC

size: -
J: TRBJ1-3
D: -
V: TRBV9
CDR3: CASSVEGDSGNTIYF
DNA: TGTGCCAGCAGCGTAGAGGGAGACTCTGGAAACACCATATATTTT

size: -
J: TRBJ1-5
D: -
V: TRBV28
CDR3: CASSSTGLGNQPQHF
DNA: TGTGCCAGCAGTTCAACAGGGTTAGGCAATCAGCCCCAGCATTTT

size: -
J: TRBJ2-6
D: -
V: TRBV5-1
CDR3: CASSLDSSGANVLTF
DNA: TGCGCCAGCAGCTTGGACAGCTCTGGGGCCAACGTCCTGACTTTC

size: once
J: TRBJ2-7
D: -
V: TRBV5-6
CDR3: CASSRRAYEQYF
DNA: TGTGCCAGCAGCCGGAGGGCCTACGAGCAGTACTTC

size: -
J: TRBJ1-2
D: TRBD1
V: TRBV7-8
CDR3: CASSLERQGLLGYTF
DNA: TGTGCCAGCAGCTTAGAGAGACAGGGACTTTTAGGCTACACCTTC

size: -
J: TRBJ1-4
D: -
V: TRBV5-5
CDR3: CASSLFQVAEKLFF
DNA: TGTGCCAGCAGCTTGTTTCAGGTCGCGGAAAAACTGTTTTTT

size: -
J: TRBJ1-1
D: -
V: TRBV29-1
CDR3: CSVAGLVNTEAFF
DNA: TGCAGCGTTGCAGGGTTGGTGAACACTGAAGCTTTCTTT

size: -
J: TRBJ1-1
D: TRBD1
V: TRBV3-1/TRBV3-2
CDR3: CASESGQMNTEAFF
DNA: TGTGCCAGCGAATCGGGACAGATGAACACTGAAGCTTTCTTT

size: -
J: TRBJ1-1
D: -
V: TRBV28
CDR3: CASKEPGGAEGTEAFF
DNA: TGTGCCAGCAAGGAGCCTGGAGGCGCGGAGGGGACTGAAGCTTTCTTT

size: once
J: TRBJ2-1
D: -
V: TRBV25-1
CDR3: CASSESLTYNEQFF
DNA: TGTGCCAGCAGTGAATCCCTCACTTACAATGAGCAGTTCTTC

size: -
J: TRBJ1-4
D: -
V: TRBV6-1
CDR3: CASSERGRGLWEKLFF
DNA: TGTGCCAGCAGTGAACGTGGTCGAGGGTTGTGGGAAAAACTGTTTTTT

size: -
J: TRBJ1-6
D: TRBD1
V: TRBV3-1/TRBV3-2
CDR3: CASSPIRTGDAYNSPLHF
DNA: TGTGCCAGCAGCCCTATTAGGACAGGGGATGCCTATAATTCACCCCTCCACTTT

size: -
J: TRBJ1-1
D: TRBD1
V: TRBV7-9
CDR3: CASSPDEQGITEAFF
DNA: TGTGCCAGCAGCCCGGACGAACAGGGGATCACGGAAGCTTTCTTT

size: -
J: TRBJ2-5
D: TRBD2
V: TRBV18
CDR3: CASSPTREGETQYF
DNA: TGTGCCAGCTCACCAACGCGGGAGGGGGAGACCCAGTACTTC